A selection of T cell receptor beta chains follows, all from one sample in a study of cytomegalovirus exposure and HLA in healthy donors. Repertoires were generated with immunoSEQ multiplex PCR, while TCRdb's copy carries only in-frame clones and drops some. The table records about 200,000 clones, about 80% of them present only once. Sequenced sample: PBMCs. Receptor source: a man between 18 and 35 years old in good health and CMV-seronegative. Each CDR3 is given with its conserved first and last residue. The D gene is left open where the match is weak. Clone size, where shown, is once, few, many, or a class for clones that have expanded.

-,few,TRBV6-1,TRBJ1-3,CASSEGTGWGNTIYF,TGTGCCAGCAGTGAAGGAACGGGGTGGGGAAACACCATATATTTT
TRBD1,-,TRBV7-9,TRBJ1-6,CASSLGVDRRSPLHF,TGTGCCAGCAGCTTGGGGGTGGACAGGCGCTCACCCCTCCACTTT
-,-,TRBV19,TRBJ2-7,CASSDVGIYYEQYF,TGTGCCAGTAGTGATGTGGGCATCTACTACGAGCAGTACTTC
TRBD2,-,TRBV7-8,TRBJ2-7,CASSFGSPGAGYEQYF,TGTGCCAGCAGCTTCGGGTCTCCGGGAGCGGGGTACGAGCAGTACTTC
TRBD2,few,TRBV5-6,TRBJ2-3,CASSLATSGTHTDTQYF,TGTGCCAGCAGCTTGGCGACTAGCGGGACTCACACAGATACGCAGTATTTT
-,-,TRBV6-5,TRBJ2-7,CATARGDSTYEQYF,TGTGCCACGGCCAGGGGCGACTCGACCTACGAGCAGTACTTC
TRBD2,few,TRBV28,TRBJ2-1,CASSLTSGLYNEQFF,TGTGCCAGCAGTCTGACTAGCGGACTCTACAATGAGCAGTTCTTC
-,-,TRBV9,TRBJ2-2,CASSMGADTGELFF,TGTGCCAGCAGCATGGGGGCCGATACCGGGGAGCTGTTTTTT
-,-,TRBV30,TRBJ2-1,CAWSVGPGLQQFF,TGTGCCTGGAGTGTAGGCCCGGGACTCCAGCAGTTCTTC
TRBD2,-,TRBV6-4,TRBJ2-2,CASSDSGGGNTGELFF,TGTGCCAGCAGTGACTCTGGCGGGGGGAACACCGGGGAGCTGTTTTTT
-,-,TRBV19,TRBJ2-4,CASSIPPSGKNIQYF,TGTGCCAGTAGTATCCCCCCCAGCGGCAAAAACATTCAGTACTTC
-,-,TRBV30,TRBJ1-2,CAWSVVGPTGYGYTF,TGTGCCTGGAGTGTAGTGGGTCCGACGGGATATGGCTACACCTTC
-,-,TRBV28,TRBJ1-2,CASTLGGADYGYTF,TGTGCCAGCACCCTAGGGGGGGCCGACTATGGCTACACCTTC
TRBD2,-,TRBV5-1,TRBJ2-7,CASSTTSGSWYEQYF,TGCGCCAGCAGCACGACTAGCGGGAGTTGGTACGAGCAGTACTTC
-,-,TRBV9,TRBJ2-7,CASSTVAAPLYEQYF,TGTGCCAGCAGCACCGTTGCGGCACCCCTTTACGAGCAGTACTTC
-,-,TRBV5-1,TRBJ1-1,CASSPGQNTEAFF,TGCGCCAGCAGCCCGGGACAGAACACTGAAGCTTTCTTT
TRBD1,-,TRBV28,TRBJ2-5,CASSLGGQLQETQYF,TGTGCCAGCAGTTTAGGGGGACAGTTACAAGAGACCCAGTACTTC
TRBD1,few,TRBV5-8,TRBJ2-3,CASSLQGLMGTDTQYF,TGTGCCAGCAGCTTACAGGGGCTAATGGGCACAGATACGCAGTATTTT
TRBD1,-,TRBV10-1,TRBJ2-5,CASSPSPGQSPETQYF,TGCGCCAGCAGTCCATCACCGGGACAGAGCCCCGAGACCCAGTACTTC
-,-,TRBV5-6,TRBJ2-7,CASSPSFQAGFKDEQYF,TGTGCCAGCAGCCCTTCGTTCCAGGCCGGCTTTAAGGACGAGCAGTACTTC
TRBD2,once,TRBV27,TRBJ2-6,CASSYGGSLAGATGANVLTF,TGTGCCAGCAGTTATGGGGGGAGCCTAGCGGGAGCTACTGGGGCCAACGTCCTGACTTTC
TRBD2,-,TRBV5-1,TRBJ2-1,CASTLSGGNNNEQFF,TGCGCCAGCACCCTCAGCGGGGGTAACAACAATGAGCAGTTCTTC
-,few,TRBV27,TRBJ2-7,CASSKQTVADEQYF,TGTGCCAGCAGTAAGCAGACAGTCGCTGACGAGCAGTACTTC
TRBD2,-,TRBV6-5,TRBJ2-7,CASSYVGGTTYEQYF,TGTGCCAGCAGTTACGTGGGAGGGACGACCTACGAGCAGTACTTC
-,-,TRBV7-2,TRBJ1-4,CASSTSTLQANEKLFF,TGTGCCAGCAGCACGAGCACGCTCCAGGCGAATGAAAAACTGTTTTTT
-,-,TRBV15,TRBJ1-5,CATSRSGNNQPQHF,TGTGCCACCAGCAGGTCAGGGAACAATCAGCCCCAGCATTTT
-,-,TRBV7-8,TRBJ2-6,CASSLDLAGANVLTF,TGTGCCAGCAGCCTAGACCTAGCTGGGGCCAACGTCCTGACTTTC
TRBD2,-,TRBV7-8,TRBJ2-3,CASSSQGGRSTDTQYF,TGTGCCAGCAGCTCGCAAGGCGGGAGGAGCACAGATACGCAGTATTTT
TRBD1,-,TRBV9,TRBJ2-2,CASSVGDRAGSGELFF,TGTGCCAGCAGCGTAGGGGACAGGGCTGGTTCCGGGGAGCTGTTTTTT
TRBD2,-,TRBV11-2,TRBJ2-1,CASSQTRLAGEYNEQFF,TGTGCCAGCAGCCAGACCCGACTAGCGGGGGAGTACAATGAGCAGTTCTTC
-,-,TRBV28,TRBJ2-1,CATVPEPSAYNEQFF,TGTGCCACCGTACCCGAGCCTAGCGCATACAATGAGCAGTTCTTC
-,-,TRBV6-5,TRBJ2-1,CASFDNRYNEQFF,TGTGCCAGCTTTGACAACAGGTACAATGAGCAGTTCTTC
-,-,TRBV7-8,TRBJ1-1,CASSPQVRSVSHTEAFF,TGTGCCAGCAGCCCCCAGGTTAGGTCGGTCAGCCACACTGAAGCTTTCTTT
TRBD2,-,TRBV5-4,TRBJ2-1,CASSFGTSGRRMNEQFF,TGTGCCAGCAGCTTCGGGACTAGCGGGAGAAGAATGAATGAGCAGTTCTTC
-,-,TRBV9,TRBJ1-3,CASSVVAAGTSSGNTIYF,TGTGCCAGCAGCGTAGTTGCGGCAGGGACAAGCTCTGGAAACACCATATATTTT
-,-,TRBV25-1,TRBJ1-6,CASSTHSDPSPLHF,TGTGCCAGCAGCACCCACAGTGATCCTTCACCCCTCCACTTT
-,-,TRBV7-2,TRBJ2-7,CASSRSGSSYEQYF,TGTGCCAGCAGCCGTAGCGGAAGCTCCTACGAGCAGTACTTC
-,-,TRBV6-5,TRBJ2-2,CASSPRPYRGAVF,TGTGCCAGCAGTCCCAGACCCTACCGGGGAGCTGTTTTT
TRBD1,-,TRBV10-3,TRBJ1-2,CAIANRGKDGYTF,TGTGCCATAGCTAACAGGGGGAAGGATGGCTACACCTTC
TRBD1,-,TRBV13,TRBJ2-7,CASSLEPGQGAFHEQYF,TGTGCCAGCAGCCTCGAACCGGGACAGGGGGCTTTCCACGAGCAGTACTTC
-,few,TRBV7-6,TRBJ1-2,CASSLAGYNGYTF,TGTGCCAGCAGCTTAGCCGGGTACAATGGCTACACCTTC
-,few,TRBV27,TRBJ1-1,CASSSTRGRGEAFF,TGTGCCAGCAGTTCCACCCGGGGTCGCGGTGAAGCTTTCTTT
TRBD2,-,TRBV25-1,TRBJ2-1,CASSSFAGANEQFF,TGTGCCAGCAGTAGCTTTGCGGGAGCCAATGAGCAGTTCTTC